The 27 T cell receptor beta chains below all came from one sample that was sequenced in a study of T cells in Graves' hyperthyroidism and ophthalmopathy. What was amplified from RNA transcripts were TCR beta CDR3 regions. During a first-round RT-PCR of the TCR CDR3, the HTBI primer set was used. TCRdb processed the multiplex PCR reads anew with MiXCR; each CDR3 protein has one entry. The sample shows 250,000 to 300,000 distinct CDR3 sequences, about 14% of them seen only once. The sample was blood. The source of these receptors is a woman between 25 and 40 years old with Graves' hyperthyroidism that later progressed to Graves' ophthalmopathy.

This chain joins TRBV29-1 and TRBJ2-1; D not resolved. CDR1 and CDR2 (germline): SQVTM, ANQGSEA. The CDR3 totals 11 residues. The V end lost 7 bases, the J end lost 5 bases, and 9 bases lay between the germline ends. The CDR3 region has the DNA TGCAGCGGAGTCCTGGACAATGAGCAGTTCTTC. Translation gives CSGVLDNEQFF.

This clonotype was seen repeatedly, ten times or more. V usage is TRBV9 and J usage is TRBJ2-5, with TRBD2 matching over 9 bases. Germline lookup yields CDR1 SGDLS and CDR2 YYNGEE. This CDR3 comprises 17 residues. V shed 0 bases and J 4 bases; nucleotides not matched to a gene: 10. The CDR3 loop is CASSVVGSGSRAETQYF. CDR3 in DNA: TGTGCCAGCAGCGTAGTAGGTAGCGGGAGTCGCGCAGAGACCCAGTACTTC. The whole variable domain, remainder taken from reference TRBV9 and TRBJ2-5, is DSGVTQTPKHLITATGQRVTLRCSPRSGDLSVYWYQQSLDQGLQFLIQYYNGEERAKGNILERFSAQQFPDLHSELNLSSLELGDSALYFCASSVVGSGSRAETQYFGPGTRLLVL.

This clonotype was picked up many times. The V call is TRBV7-2, the J call TRBJ2-7, with TRBD2 matching 14 bases. Germline V lookup: CDR1 SGHTA, CDR2 FQGNSA. V was pared by 4 bases and J by 6 bases, with 5 bases of the junction left unmatched. The CDR3 has 15 residues. Here the CDR3 reads CASSSRTSGRPEQYF. CDR3 DNA sequence: TGTGCCAGCAGCTCCAGGACTAGCGGGAGGCCCGAGCAGTACTTC.

This clonotype has just a few counts. The gene calls are TRBV12-3 or TRBV12-4 and TRBJ1-6, with a tentative D call TRBD1 (5 bases). The V gene lost 6 bases and the J gene lost 6 bases, with 15 bases spanning the gap. The CDR3 runs 15 residues. CDR3 in DNA: TGTGCCAGCAGCCCCCGTGACAGCGTTAATTCACCCCTCCACTTT. Protein sequence: CASSPRDSVNSPLHF.

This clonotype has a count of ten or more. CDR3 bases: TGTGCCAGCAGCCGCTGGGGAGAGGGCACAGATACGCAGTATTTT. Translated, it gives CASSRWGEGTDTQYF. V gene TRBV7-3 combines with J gene TRBJ2-3; tentatively, D is TRBD2 (5 bases). V gave up 5 bases and J gave up 1 base, with 13 bases separating them. Germline assignment: CDR1 SGHTA and CDR2 FQGTGA. The length of the CDR3 is 15 residues.

This clonotype was recorded many times. The V call is TRBV28, the J call TRBJ2-5; 9 nucleotides agree with TRBD1. The germline gives CDR1 MDHEN, CDR2 SYDVKM. Trimming took 10 bases from V and 5 from J; bases not matched to a gene: 11. This CDR3 is 14 amino acids long. The CDR3 is CAKNLQGAGETQYF. In DNA, the CDR3 is TGTGCCAAGAACTTACAGGGGGCTGGGGAGACCCAGTACTTC.

This clonotype was recorded at least ten times. The V and J genes are TRBV7-8 and TRBJ2-7, with D perhaps matching TRBD2 (6 bases). This CDR3 contains 14 residues. Germline V lookup: CDR1 SGHVS, CDR2 FQNEAQ. Between the trimmed V and J ends, which lost 2 bases and 0 bases, there was a span of 8 bases. The CDR3 protein is CASSLIADSYEQYF. The CDR3 DNA follows: TGTGCCAGCAGCTTAATAGCGGACTCCTACGAGCAGTACTTC.

This clonotype was observed at least ten times. The chain links TRBV2 to TRBJ2-2; D call uncertain. The CDR3 is 13 amino acids. Per germline, CDR1 SNHLY and CDR2 FYNNEI. The V end was cut by 6 bases, the J end by 2 bases, with 7 bases between. The CDR3 sequence is CASSTINTGELFF. CDR3 sequence (DNA): TGTGCCAGCAGCACTATCAACACCGGGGAGCTGTTTTTT.

Comments on this clonotype: One junction end does not reproduce the germline sequence, and a read error may be involved. This sequence joins TRBV6-6 and TRBJ2-7; 14 nucleotides align to TRBD2. CDR3 length: 14 amino acids. Germline CDR1 is MNHNY and CDR2 is SVGAGI (reference sequence). CDR3 protein: CASSYSGTSGSTDF. The CDR3 DNA reads as TGTGCCAGCAGTTACTCGGGGACTAGCGGGAGCACGGACTTC.

The chain has TRBV7-9 and TRBJ2-5, with 10 bases fitting TRBD1. The V gene's germline CDR1 is SEHNR and CDR2 FQNEAQ (reference sequence). The CDR3 totals 16 residues. The junction had 11 bases not matched to a gene; V was cut back by 5 bases and J by 5 bases. CDR3 in DNA: TGTGCCAGCAGCCCACTGACAGGGGGCAGTGCGGAGACCCAGTACTTC. Amino acid sequence: CASSPLTGGSAETQYF. Full variable domain (remainder filled in from reference TRBV7-9 and TRBJ2-5): DTGVSQNPRHKITKRGQNVTFRCDPISEHNRLYWYRQTLGQGPEFLTYFQNEAQLEKSRLLSDRFSAERPKGSFSTLEIQRTEQGDSAMYLCASSPLTGGSAETQYFGPGTRLLVL.

At least ten counts were recorded for this clonotype. The chain carries TRBV2 and TRBJ2-7; TRBD1 aligns across 7 bases. J gave up 3 bases and V 6 bases, and 11 bases lay outside the gene matches. In germline, CDR1 is SNHLY, CDR2 FYNNEI. This CDR3 has 15 residues. The CDR3 DNA follows: TGTGCCAGCAGGGCAAGACAGGGACCTGTCTACGAGCAGTACTTC. It translates to CASRARQGPVYEQYF.

This clonotype was found many times. This chain connects TRBV7-2 to TRBJ2-7; 7 nucleotides agree with TRBD2. In germline, CDR1 is SGHTA, CDR2 FQGNSA. The CDR3 consists of 14 residues. J was trimmed by 3 bases and V by 1 base; bases with no gene match: 3. CDR3 amino acids: CASSLGRGGYEQYF. CDR3 nucleotides: TGTGCCAGCAGCTTAGGACGCGGGGGCTACGAGCAGTACTTC.

This clonotype has ten or more counts. V gene TRBV14 combines with J gene TRBJ1-1; D might be TRBD1 (5 bases). V was pared by 5 bases and J by 3 bases, with 16 bases between. This CDR3 has 15 residues. The germline V gene has CDR1 SGHDN and CDR2 FVKESK. The CDR3 protein is CASSLLGTSDTEAFF. CDR3 DNA sequence: TGTGCCAGCAGCTTACTAGGGACCTCTGACACTGAAGCTTTCTTT.

This clonotype came up many times. The chain uses TRBV7-2 and TRBJ2-1; tentative D call: TRBD1 (5 bases). Germline CDR1 and CDR2: SGHTA and FQGNSA. This CDR3 contains 15 residues. V was clipped by 5 bases and J by 12 bases, with 23 bases between them. The chain's CDR3 is CASSPQVDPGGLQFF. In DNA form, the CDR3 reads TGTGCCAGCAGCCCACAGGTAGACCCCGGCGGTTTGCAGTTCTTC. Drawing the rest from reference TRBV7-2 and TRBJ2-1, the complete variable domain is GAGVSQSPSNKVTEKGKDVELRCDPISGHTALYWYRQSLGQGLEFLIYFQGNSAPDKSGLPSDRFSAERTGGSVSTLTIQRTQQEDSAVYLCASSPQVDPGGLQFFGPGTRLTVL.

J is TRBJ1-5 and V is TRBV18; D gene uncertain. The germline CDR1 and CDR2 sequences are KGHSH and LQKENI. V lost 8 bases, J lost 5 bases, and 16 bases lay in between. The CDR3 is made up of 14 amino acids. Here the CDR3 reads CASSEALGDQPQHF. The CDR3 DNA follows: TGTGCCAGCAGTGAAGCGCTTGGGGATCAGCCCCAGCATTTT.

This clonotype was counted many times. The chain links TRBV3-1 to TRBJ2-2; D ambiguous. The V gene lost 4 bases and the J gene lost 4 bases, with 16 bases spanning the gap. Germline values: CDR1 LGHDT, CDR2 YNNKEL (reference sequence). The CDR3 extends over 16 amino acids. CDR3 in DNA: TGTGCCAGCAGCCCAAGGGCCGAGTTCTCCACCGGGGAGCTGTTTTTT. Translated, it gives CASSPRAEFSTGELFF.

This clonotype has at least ten counts. The rearrangement uses TRBV7-3 and TRBJ2-7, with 10 bases lining up with TRBD2. V trimming: 5 bases; J trimming: 4 bases; junction bases outside the gene matches: 5. Germline V lookup: CDR1 SGHTA, CDR2 FQGTGA. This CDR3 has 14 amino acids. The chain's CDR3 is CASSQAGGTYEQYF. The CDR3 nucleotides read TGTGCCAGCAGCCAAGCGGGGGGGACTTACGAGCAGTACTTC.

This clonotype was seen at least ten times. The chain recombines TRBV7-3 with TRBJ1-1; the D gene is possibly TRBD1 (6 bases). From germline, CDR1 is SGHTA and CDR2 FQGTGA. The CDR3 has 17 amino acids. V lost 5 bases and J lost 3, with 22 bases in between. In nucleotides, the CDR3 is TGTGCCAGCAGCCCCCAGGGGTCCTCCTTTGAGGACACTGAAGCTTTCTTT. Translating it yields CASSPQGSSFEDTEAFF.

This clonotype was seen ten or more times. The rearrangement links TRBV27 to TRBJ1-1; TRBD1 might be the D (5 bases). Germline CDR1 and CDR2: MNHEY and SMNVEV (reference sequence). V gave up 9 bases and J gave up 4 bases, with 15 bases separating them. The CDR3 totals 13 residues. The CDR3 coding sequence is TGTGCCAGTTCCAACCCTACAGGCACTGAAGCTTTCTTT. Residues: CASSNPTGTEAFF.

This clonotype has ten or more counts. V and J are TRBV27 and TRBJ2-7; D gene uncertain. The germline CDR1 and CDR2 sequences are MNHEY and SMNVEV (reference sequence). The V end was cut by 8 bases, the J end by 4 bases, with 12 bases between. The CDR3 is 12 amino acids. CDR3 nucleotides: TGTGCCAGCGCCGGGCAGCCTTACGAGCAGTACTTC. This gives the protein CASAGQPYEQYF.

The table lists this clonotype with many counts. This rearrangement joins TRBV7-9 to TRBJ1-2; D is perhaps TRBD1 (6 bases). Germline V CDR1 and CDR2: SEHNR, FQNEAQ (reference sequence). Trimming left V 4 bases short and J 0 bases short, with 12 bases between. The length of the CDR3 is 15 residues. As DNA, the CDR3 is TGTGCCAGCAGCTCCGGGGGGCAAGCTAACTATGGCTACACCTTC. This gives the protein CASSSGGQANYGYTF.

This clonotype has only a few counts. The chain joins TRBV19 to TRBJ1-5; D unresolved. Trimming left V 5 bases short and J 3 bases short, with 8 bases between. The CDR3 covers 13 residues. The germline V gene has CDR1 LNHDA and CDR2 SQIVND (reference sequence). The CDR3 nucleotides read TGTGCCAGTAGTCACCGGGACAATCAGCCCCAGCATTTT. This translates into CASSHRDNQPQHF.

This clonotype came up many times. The chain uses TRBV5-8 and TRBJ1-1; 8 nucleotides agree with TRBD1. Germline V gene sequence: CDR1 SGHTS, CDR2 YDEGEE. The V and J ends lost 0 bases and 1 base, in that order; junction bases with no gene match: 11. CDR3 length equals 18 residues. The CDR3: CASSLALGTGIPNTEAFF. The CDR3 region has the DNA TGTGCCAGCAGCTTGGCCTTGGGGACAGGCATCCCGAACACTGAAGCTTTCTTT.

The J gene is TRBJ2-1, the V gene TRBV6-5, with TRBD1 matching over 8 bases. The length of the CDR3 is 14 residues. Germline CDR1 reads MNHEY; CDR2 reads SVGAGI. The V gene end was trimmed by 2 bases and the J gene end by 8 bases; junction bases not matched to a gene: 5. CDR3 sequence (DNA): TGTGCCAGCAGTTACGGGCAGGGGGCCGATGAGCAGTTCTTC. Translation gives CASSYGQGADEQFF.

This clonotype was found many times. The gene calls are TRBV20-1 and TRBJ2-1, with D tentatively TRBD1 (6 bases). The CDR3 loop spans 11 amino acids. Germline loops: CDR1 DFQATT, CDR2 SNEGSKA (reference sequence). V was shortened by 3 bases and J by 9 bases, with 9 bases between the two germline ends. DNA for the CDR3: TGCAGTGCTAGGCAGGGGACTGAGCAGTTCTTC. As protein: CSARQGTEQFF.

This clonotype was seen ten or more times. The chain recombines TRBV3-1 with TRBJ2-1, with TRBD2 identical over 11 bases. V dropped 3 bases and J dropped 7; count of bases not matched to a gene: 8. CDR1 is LGHDT, CDR2 YNNKEL, per germline (reference sequence). The CDR3 covers 16 residues. Here the CDR3 reads CASSHELTSGTNEQFF. CDR3 bases: TGTGCCAGCAGCCACGAACTGACTAGCGGGACGAATGAGCAGTTCTTC.

Ten or more counts support this clonotype. The rearrangement joins TRBV27 to TRBJ2-3, with D possibly matching TRBD2 (6 bases). Germline lookup yields CDR1 MNHEY and CDR2 SMNVEV (reference sequence). The germline V and J ends were trimmed by 6 bases and 6 bases, with 19 bases remaining between them. This CDR3 region has 15 residues. The chain's CDR3 is CASRSPGLTRDTQYF. The CDR3 DNA is TGTGCCAGCAGAAGCCCGGGACTGACTCGGGATACGCAGTATTTT.